The next 16 T cell receptor beta chains were all read from a single sample in a study of T-cell reconstitution after alpha-beta-depleted transplantation in children. The authors prepared the TCRbeta library with unique molecular identifiers. TCRdb re-called the PCR reads with MiXCR, one entry per CDR3 protein. The table has a few hundred thousand distinct CDR3 sequences, 25% to 30% seen once. Source: PBMCs, taken before TCRalphabeta/CD19-depleted stem cell transplant. These receptors all stem from a boy younger than two with Wiskott-Aldrich syndrome, due to receive a stem cell transplant.

This clonotype was found a few times. V usage is TRBV27 and J usage is TRBJ2-5; TRBD2 matches at 11 bases. J was trimmed by 10 bases and V by 5 bases; bases with no gene match: 9. The CDR3 covers 14 residues. The germline gives CDR1 MNHEY, CDR2 SMNVEV (reference sequence). The CDR3: CASSMTSGKKIQYF. Written as DNA, the CDR3 is TGTGCCAGCAGTATGACTAGCGGGAAGAAGATCCAGTACTTC.

This clonotype was seen only a few times. The chain couples TRBV29-1 to TRBJ2-5, with D perhaps matching TRBD2 (6 bases). Germline V gene lookup returns CDR1 SQVTM and CDR2 ANQGSEA. V lost 3 bases and J 2 bases, leaving 16 bases between the germline ends. The CDR3 runs to 15 residues. The CDR3 is CSVDFARDPQETQYF. In DNA, the CDR3 is TGCAGCGTTGATTTCGCGCGGGACCCACAAGAGACCCAGTACTTC.

This chain connects TRBV4-1 to TRBJ1-1; weak D call: TRBD1 (6 bases). The CDR3 loop spans 15 amino acids. Trimming shortened V by 4 bases and J by 0 bases, and 12 bases separated the two germline ends. The germline CDR1 and CDR2 sequences are MGHRA and YSYEKL. The CDR3, as DNA: TGCGCCAGCAGCCCAATCCAGGGGATGAACACTGAAGCTTTCTTT. The encoded protein is CASSPIQGMNTEAFF.

This clonotype appeared a few times. This chain joins TRBV5-1 and TRBJ2-7; 12 positions match TRBD2. The trim removed 0 bases at V and 3 bases at J, leaving 13 bases unmatched. The V gene's germline CDR1 is SGHRS and CDR2 YFSETQ. This CDR3 is built from 19 residues. CDR3 amino acids: CASSLAALAGGPQIYEQYF. The CDR3 region has the DNA TGCGCCAGCAGCTTGGCCGCTCTAGCGGGAGGGCCTCAGATCTACGAGCAGTACTTC.

The chain couples TRBV12-3 or TRBV12-4 to TRBJ2-6; 9 bases map to TRBD1. With 5 bases clipped from V and 2 bases from J, the junction kept 4 bases outside the gene matches. The CDR3 spans 16 residues. The CDR3 coding sequence is TGTGCCAGCAGTCAATACAGGGGGCCTGGGGCCAACGTCCTGACTTTC. Translating it yields CASSQYRGPGANVLTF.

This clonotype was picked up a small number of times. The chain recombines TRBV28 with TRBJ2-7, with D possibly matching TRBD1 (7 bases). Germline V lookup: CDR1 MDHEN, CDR2 SYDVKM. V was clipped by 6 bases and J by 6 bases, with 21 bases between them. This CDR3 is built from 15 residues. The CDR3 protein is CASSPPGGYLPEQYF. The CDR3 region has the DNA TGTGCCAGCAGCCCTCCAGGGGGGTATCTCCCCGAGCAGTACTTC.

The rearrangement uses TRBV24-1 and TRBJ2-5; possible D gene TRBD2, 6 bases. This CDR3 comprises 14 residues. Germline values: CDR1 KGHDR, CDR2 SFDVKD. The V end lost 5 bases, the J end lost 2 bases, and 11 bases lay between the germline ends. The CDR3 sequence: CATSATGVQETQYF. The CDR3 DNA reads as TGTGCCACCAGTGCGACGGGGGTTCAAGAGACCCAGTACTTC.

The sample holds a few counts of this clonotype. The chain recombines TRBV5-1 with TRBJ2-3; unclear D gene. Germline assignment: CDR1 SGHRS and CDR2 YFSETQ. The CDR3 is 14 residues long. The V end was cut by 2 bases, the J end by 2 bases, with 9 bases between. This chain's CDR3 is CASSLGLITDTQYF. Written as DNA, the CDR3 is TGCGCCAGCAGCTTAGGCCTTATCACAGATACGCAGTATTTT.

As DNA, the CDR3 is TGCGCCAGCAGCGGGGCCGGGGGGAACACTGAAGCTTTCTTT. Translation gives CASSGAGGNTEAFF. The chain has TRBV5-1 and TRBJ1-1; a possible D gene is TRBD1 (5 bases). V was trimmed by 4 bases and J by 1 base, leaving 11 bases between them. This CDR3 spans 14 amino acids. Germline CDR1 is SGHRS and CDR2 is YFSETQ.

The J gene is TRBJ2-5, the V gene TRBV29-1; TRBD1 is a possible D gene (5 bases). Germline values: CDR1 SQVTM, CDR2 ANQGSEA. The CDR3 has 12 residues. With 7 bases removed from V and 3 bases from J, the gap between germline ends came to 12 bases. The CDR3 nucleotides are TGCAGCGCACGCTTAGGGGAAGAGACCCAGTACTTC. Protein sequence: CSARLGEETQYF. The whole variable domain, remainder taken from reference TRBV29-1 and TRBJ2-5, is SAVISQKPSRDICQRGTSLTIQCQVDSQVTMMFWYRQQPGQSLTLIATANQGSEATYESGFVIDKFPISRPNLTFSTLTVSNMSPEDSSIYLCSARLGEETQYFGPGTRLLVL.

At least ten counts were recorded for this clonotype. A junction boundary mismatches the germline segment, possibly from a read error. This chain uses TRBV5-1 with TRBJ2-2, with a possible D match to TRBD2 (6 bases). The CDR3 covers 15 residues. Germline V gene data show CDR1 as SGHRS and CDR2 as YFSETQ. The CDR3, as DNA: TGTGCCAGCAGCTTAGGTAGCGGTAACACCGGGGAGCTGTTTTTT. Protein: CASSLGSGNTGELFF. The full variable domain, in which reference TRBV5-1 and TRBJ2-2 provide the parts outside the CDR3, is KAGVTQTPRYLIKTRGQQVTLSCSPISGHRSVSWYQQTPGQGLQFLFEYFSETQRNKGNFPGRFSGRQFSNSRSEMNVSTLELGDSALYLCASSLGSGNTGELFFGEGSRLTVL.

This chain uses TRBV5-1 with TRBJ2-2; D possibly uses TRBD1 or TRBD2 (5 bases each). The CDR3 contains 17 residues. Germline V gene sequence: CDR1 SGHRS, CDR2 YFSETQ. Trimming cost V 2 bases and J 1 base, with 15 bases left between them. CDR3 sequence: CASSFSPGAQNTGELFF. In nucleotides, the CDR3 is TGCGCCAGCAGCTTCTCCCCCGGGGCTCAGAACACCGGGGAGCTGTTTTTT.

Here the CDR3 reads CASSCDKAGTEAFF. The CDR3 DNA reads TGTGCCAGCAGTTGTGACAAGGCAGGGACTGAAGCTTTCTTT. This sequence joins TRBV12-3 or TRBV12-4 and TRBJ1-1; D possibly corresponds to TRBD1 (5 bases). This CDR3 contains 14 residues. V was clipped by 4 bases and J by 5 bases, with 14 bases between them.

The V and J genes are TRBV12-3 or TRBV12-4 and TRBJ2-5, with D hard to call. This CDR3 is built from 13 residues. Trimming removed 3 bases from V and 5 bases from J, with 10 bases in between. The CDR3 sequence is CASSFQYGETQYF. The CDR3 DNA reads as TGTGCCAGCAGTTTTCAATACGGGGAGACCCAGTACTTC.

A few counts support this clonotype. This sequence joins TRBV27 and TRBJ2-5, with TRBD1 matching over 7 bases. Germline V gene lookup returns CDR1 MNHEY and CDR2 SMNVEV (reference sequence). This CDR3 is 16 amino acids long. Unmatched junction bases numbered 10, after V lost 5 bases and J lost 1 base. CDR3 coding DNA: TGTGCCAGCAGTCCAACCCCCGCAGGGGGCCAAGAGACCCAGTACTTC. Protein sequence: CASSPTPAGGQETQYF.

V and J are TRBV30 and TRBJ2-3, with 7 bases aligning to TRBD1. Trimming removed 3 bases from V and 3 bases from J; junction bases left unmatched: 3. The CDR3 extends over 13 amino acids. CDR1 and CDR2 (germline): GTSNPN, SVGIG (reference sequence). The CDR3 DNA is TGTGCCTGGAGCCTACAGGGGACAGATACGCAGTATTTT. Translation: CAWSLQGTDTQYF.